This T cell receptor (beta chain) emerged from a study of low-dose radiotherapy and immunotherapy resistance in tumors. In this sample, this clonotype turned up many times. Per the germline V gene, CDR1 is SGHVS and CDR2 is FQNEAQ. The CDR3 spans 15 residues. The germline V and J ends were trimmed by 4 bases and 2 bases, with 13 bases remaining between them. Primers targeting TRAV and TRBV primed first-strand cDNA, covering alpha and beta chains. TCR amplification involved about 20 PCR cycles with a constant-region primer and V-primer adapter. TCRdb itself ran the reads through MiXCR, one entry per CDR3 protein. The data contain approximately 89,000 distinct CDR3 sequences, 18% of them singletons. Time point defined: before trial treatment.

The V call is TRBV7-8, the J call TRBJ2-3; D is undetermined. This specimen was PBMCs, taken before treatment. This TCR derives from a male donor with prostate cancer. CDR3 in DNA: TGTGCCAGCAGCTCCCCCTTAGTTTTCACAGATACGCAGTATTTT. Amino acid sequence: CASSSPLVFTDTQYF.